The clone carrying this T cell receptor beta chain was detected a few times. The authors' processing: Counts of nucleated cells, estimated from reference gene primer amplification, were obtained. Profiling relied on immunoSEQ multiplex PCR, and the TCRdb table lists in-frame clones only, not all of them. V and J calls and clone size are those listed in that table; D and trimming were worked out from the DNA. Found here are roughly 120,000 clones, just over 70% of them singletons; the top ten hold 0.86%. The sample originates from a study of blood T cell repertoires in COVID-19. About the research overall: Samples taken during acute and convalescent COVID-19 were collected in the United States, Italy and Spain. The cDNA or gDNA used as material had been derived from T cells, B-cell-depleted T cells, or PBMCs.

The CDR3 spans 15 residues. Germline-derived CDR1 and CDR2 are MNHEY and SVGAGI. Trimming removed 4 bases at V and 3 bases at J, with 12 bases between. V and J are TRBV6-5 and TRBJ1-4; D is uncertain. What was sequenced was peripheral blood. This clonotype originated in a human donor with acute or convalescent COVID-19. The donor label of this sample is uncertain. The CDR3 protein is CASSLNTVPNEKLFF. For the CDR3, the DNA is TGTGCCAGCAGTTTGAATACGGTCCCTAATGAAAAACTGTTTTTT.